A single sample is the source of the 28 T cell receptor beta chains below, sequenced in a study of OX40 agonist ivuxolimab in advanced cancers. Libraries were built with the immunoSEQ multiplex PCR assay. TCRdb's version of the immuneACCESS table is confined to in-frame rearrangements and falls short of the full clone set. An unresolved V gene accounts for under half of the shortfall where checked; the remainder is of unknown origin. The sample table contains some 90,000 clones; only one count was recorded for under 95% of them. The ten largest make up 3% to 4% of the sample. This specimen consisted of CD4+ or CD8+ T cells sorted from blood, obtained in a trial of the OX40 agonist ivuxolimab. All receptors come from an adult with an advanced solid tumor such as melanoma, head and neck, liver or kidney cancer.

The V gene is TRBV2, the J gene TRBJ1-2; TRBD1 matches 8 bases. Per the germline V gene, CDR1 is SNHLY and CDR2 is FYNNEI. The ends lost 8 bases at V and 4 bases at J; junction bases unmatched: 9. This CDR3 is 14 amino acids long. The CDR3 bases are TGTGCCAGCCACGGACAGGGACTAGCCTATGGCTACACCTTC. This sequence encodes CASHGQGLAYGYTF.

This chain joins TRBV7-6 and TRBJ2-2; weak D call: TRBD2 (6 bases). CDR3 length equals 11 residues. V dropped 7 bases and J dropped 7 bases, with 7 bases sitting between them. From germline, CDR1 is SGHVS and CDR2 FNYEAQ. CDR3 protein: CASKEGGELFF. CDR3 DNA: TGTGCCAGCAAGGAGGGCGGGGAGCTGTTTTTT.

The V gene is TRBV9, the J gene TRBJ1-3, with TRBD1 as a possible D gene (5 bases). V lost 0 bases to trimming and J lost 9 bases, with 7 bases between them. This CDR3 spans 12 amino acids. Looked up from germline, CDR1 is SGDLS and CDR2 is YYNGEE. Here the CDR3 DNA reads TGTGCCAGCAGCGTAGGGAGGGGCACCATATATTTT. It is translated as CASSVGRGTIYF.

The genes are TRBV27 and TRBJ2-1; a possible D gene is TRBD1 (6 bases). The V gene lost 4 bases and the J gene lost 6 bases, with 13 bases spanning the gap. Germline CDR1 is MNHEY and CDR2 is SMNVEV (reference sequence). CDR3 size: 14 residues. The CDR3: CASSSLGQSNEQFF. The DNA for the CDR3 is TGTGCCAGCAGTTCACTCGGACAGTCCAATGAGCAGTTCTTC.

This chain links TRBV6-1 with TRBJ2-2, with D possibly TRBD1 on 6 matching bases. Germline V lookup: CDR1 MNHNS, CDR2 SASEGT. The CDR3 covers 11 residues. V dropped 9 bases and J dropped 6 bases, with 8 bases sitting between them. The CDR3 is CASTGSGELFF. The CDR3 DNA reads TGTGCCAGTACAGGGTCCGGGGAGCTGTTTTTT.

In this sample, this clone turned up a few times. This chain joins TRBV27 and TRBJ1-4; perhaps TRBD1 as D (6 bases). V lost 5 bases and J lost 8, with 15 bases in between. CDR3 length equals 14 residues. Germline lookup yields CDR1 MNHEY and CDR2 SMNVEV (reference sequence). For the CDR3, the DNA is TGTGCCAGCAGTGGGCAGGGGCCGGGAGAAAAACTGTTTTTT. Encoded protein: CASSGQGPGEKLFF.

The chain combines TRBV4-3 with TRBJ2-3; D gene ambiguous. This CDR3 has 15 amino acids. V was shortened by 1 base and J by 2 bases, with 10 bases between the two germline ends. Germline V gene sequence: CDR1 LGHNA, CDR2 YSLEER. The CDR3 region has the DNA TGCGCCAGCAGCCAAGGGTTCCAGGACACAGATACGCAGTATTTT. This codes for CASSQGFQDTDTQYF.

The chain carries TRBV6-1 and TRBJ1-1; no reliable D call. This CDR3 spans 13 amino acids. V lost 5 bases and J 0 bases, leaving 7 bases between the germline ends. Germline V gives CDR1 MNHNS, CDR2 SASEGT. The DNA for the CDR3 is TGTGCCAGCAGTATAACACTGAACACTGAAGCTTTCTTT. It specifies CASSITLNTEAFF.

In regard to this clone: A read error may account for a junction end that differs from germline. The J gene is TRBJ2-5, the V gene TRBV7-7, with a tentative D call TRBD2 (5 bases). Germline lookup yields CDR1 SSHAT and CDR2 FNYEAQ (reference sequence). The CDR3 is 14 amino acids. The CDR3, as DNA: TGTGCTAGCAGCTTGACTATACGCCAAGAGACCCAGTACTTC. This codes for CASSLTIRQETQYF.

The chain joins TRBV18 to TRBJ1-1; 8 bases are a match to TRBD1. Per germline, CDR1 KGHSH and CDR2 LQKENI. V gave up 0 bases and J gave up 0 bases; unmatched junction bases: 0. The CDR3 sequence is 15 residues long. The chain's CDR3 is CASSPPDRVNTEAFF. The DNA of the CDR3 is TGTGCCAGCTCACCACCGGACAGGGTGAACACTGAAGCTTTCTTT.

The J gene is TRBJ2-7, the V gene TRBV6-6, with 9 bases fitting TRBD1. Germline V gene data show CDR1 as MNHNY and CDR2 as SVGAGI (reference sequence). The CDR3 has 14 residues. The junction had 3 bases not matched to a gene; V was cut back by 2 bases and J by 4 bases. The DNA for the CDR3 is TGTGCCAGCAGTTACGAGGACAGGGGTTACGAGCAGTACTTC. It encodes CASSYEDRGYEQYF.

V is TRBV7-9 and J is TRBJ2-1; either TRBD1 or TRBD2 may supply D (5 bases each). Germline V gene sequence: CDR1 SEHNR, CDR2 FQNEAQ (reference sequence). V lost 1 base, J lost 4 bases, and 14 bases lay in between. This CDR3 spans 16 amino acids. The CDR3 loop is CASSLGGVGVYNEQFF. The CDR3 region has the DNA TGTGCCAGCAGCTTAGGAGGGGTAGGAGTTTACAATGAGCAGTTCTTC.

The rearrangement links TRBV30 to TRBJ2-2, with 7 nucleotides matching TRBD1. The J segment lost 5 bases and the V segment lost 4 bases, leaving 1 base of the junction unmatched. In germline, CDR1 is GTSNPN, CDR2 SVGIG (reference sequence). The CDR3 totals 12 residues. The CDR3 DNA is TGTGCCTGGAACAGGGGAACCGGGGAGCTGTTTTTT. The encoded protein is CAWNRGTGELFF.

V is TRBV6-5 and J is TRBJ1-1; no clear D. This CDR3 spans 11 amino acids. Trimming left V 7 bases short and J 8 bases short, with 11 bases between. CDR1 is MNHEY, CDR2 SVGAGI, per germline. The CDR3 reads CASNSLREAFF. In DNA, the CDR3 is TGTGCCAGCAATTCCCTACGAGAAGCTTTCTTT.

This chain links TRBV4-1 with TRBJ1-5; no clear D. The CDR3 runs to 16 residues. Germline V gene lookup returns CDR1 MGHRA and CDR2 YSYEKL. With 0 bases removed from V and 3 bases from J, the gap between germline ends came to 12 bases. The CDR3 DNA reads TGCGCCAGCAGCCAAGATTTCGGCCAAGTCAATCAGCCCCAGCATTTT. Protein sequence: CASSQDFGQVNQPQHF.

V gene TRBV13 combines with J gene TRBJ2-7, with TRBD1 as a possible D gene (6 bases). Trimming took 3 bases from V and 0 from J, leaving 9 bases between them. Germline CDR1 is PRHDT and CDR2 is FYEKMQ (reference sequence). The CDR3 extends over 14 amino acids. This CDR3 is CASSFRDNSYEQYF. DNA of the CDR3: TGTGCCAGCAGCTTTAGGGACAACTCCTACGAGCAGTACTTC.

CDR3 nucleotide sequence: TGTGCCAGTAGTATAGCACAGGGGGCCAAAAACATTCAGTACTTC. Its protein is CASSIAQGAKNIQYF. The chain is built from TRBV19 and TRBJ2-4; 7 bases agree with TRBD1. J lost 1 base, V lost 1 base, and 1 base had no gene match. The V gene's germline CDR1 is LNHDA and CDR2 SQIVND (reference sequence). This CDR3 contains 15 residues.

This chain connects TRBV5-6 to TRBJ2-7; D unclear. The CDR3 is made up of 13 amino acids. Germline assignment: CDR1 SGHDT and CDR2 YYEEEE. The V end was cut by 4 bases, the J end by 5 bases, with 13 bases between. This CDR3 reads CASSGVVADEQYF. CDR3 nucleotide sequence: TGTGCCAGCAGCGGGGTCGTGGCCGACGAGCAGTACTTC.

This sequence joins TRBV27 and TRBJ2-5, with 11 bases that match TRBD1. CDR1 and CDR2 (germline): MNHEY, SMNVEV (reference sequence). V lost 5 bases, J lost 5 bases, and 13 bases stayed unmatched. This CDR3 comprises 17 residues. DNA of the CDR3: TGTGCCAGCAGTCCCGGACAGGGGGCCCTCAATTTGGAGACCCAGTACTTC. As protein: CASSPGQGALNLETQYF.

This chain connects TRBV21-1 to TRBJ2-5; TRBD1 is taken as the D call from the table, unchecked against the DNA. TRBV21-1 is a known pseudogene. The CDR3 runs to 15 residues. The CDR3 bases are TGTGCCAGCAGCAAAGCACAGGGGACCCAAGAGACCCAGTACTTC. This gives the protein CASSKAQGTQETQYF.

The V and J genes are TRBV6-5 and TRBJ2-2, with a possible D match to TRBD1 (5 bases). CDR1 and CDR2 (germline): MNHEY, SVGAGI. V was clipped by 2 bases and J by 8 bases, with 9 bases between them. The CDR3 consists of 13 residues. The CDR3 DNA sequence: TGTGCCAGCAGTTACGGGGCGGCGGGGGAGCTGTTTTTT. Encoded protein: CASSYGAAGELFF.

The chain is built from TRBV5-8 and TRBJ2-1; a weak D match, TRBD2 (5 bases). CDR3 length: 14 amino acids. Trimming took off 1 base at V and 12 bases at J, with 17 bases between the two ends. Germline assignment: CDR1 SGHTS and CDR2 YDEGEE. CDR3 nucleotides: TGTGCCAGCAGCTTGCCCTGGGCTTTTGAGGGGCAGTTCTTC. It is translated as CASSLPWAFEGQFF.

The rearrangement joins TRBV4-1 to TRBJ1-1; 9 bases map to TRBD1. After removal of 2 bases from V and 3 bases from J, the junction contained 1 base not matched to a gene. CDR1 is MGHRA, CDR2 YSYEKL, per germline. This CDR3 contains 14 residues. CDR3: CASSQRDRDTEAFF. DNA of the CDR3: TGCGCCAGCAGCCAAAGGGACAGGGACACTGAAGCTTTCTTT.

The chain combines TRBV6-1 with TRBJ2-7; no definite D call. Trimming left V 6 bases short and J 3 bases short, with 12 bases between. The CDR3 is made up of 13 amino acids. Germline V CDR1 and CDR2: MNHNS, SASEGT. The CDR3 DNA follows: TGTGCCAGCAGCCTAGGCGGATACTACGAGCAGTACTTC. As protein: CASSLGGYYEQYF.

The rearrangement joins TRBV5-1 to TRBJ2-3; 9 bases agree with TRBD2. Germline lookup yields CDR1 SGHRS and CDR2 YFSETQ. With 0 bases clipped from V and 4 bases from J, the junction kept 6 bases outside the gene matches. This CDR3 has 16 residues. The CDR3 DNA reads TGCGCCAGCAGCTTGGTTGCGGGGGGGCAGTCAGATACGCAGTATTTT. It is translated as CASSLVAGGQSDTQYF.

The rearrangement joins TRBV11-2 to TRBJ1-4; no clear D gene. V was shortened by 1 base and J by 0 bases, with 6 bases between the two germline ends. This CDR3 has 15 amino acids. Germline CDR1 is SGHAT and CDR2 is FQNNGV. The CDR3 region is CASSLVAATNEKLFF. The CDR3, as DNA: TGTGCCAGCAGCTTAGTAGCTGCAACTAATGAAAAACTGTTTTTT. The full variable domain, completed using reference TRBV11-2 and TRBJ1-4, is EAGVAQSPRYKIIEKRQSVAFWCNPISGHATLYWYQQILGQGPKLLIQFQNNGVVDDSQLPKDRFSAERLKGVDSTLKIQPAKLEDSAVYLCASSLVAATNEKLFFGSGTQLSVL.

The chain links TRBV14 to TRBJ2-3; D ambiguous. The CDR3 totals 14 residues. Germline V gene sequence: CDR1 SGHDN, CDR2 FVKESK. Trimming removed 4 bases at V and 4 bases at J, with 12 bases between. The CDR3 region is CASSPDPTPDTQYF. CDR3 nucleotide sequence: TGTGCCAGCAGCCCGGACCCGACGCCAGATACGCAGTATTTT.

This clone showed up just a few times. The V and J genes are TRBV4-3 and TRBJ2-1, with a tentative D call TRBD2 (7 bases). Trimming removed 5 bases from V and 5 bases from J, with 22 bases in between. Germline V gene data show CDR1 as LGHNA and CDR2 as YSLEER. There are 17 residues in the CDR3. CDR3 DNA: TGCGCCAGCAGCGTCCAGCCACGGGGGGCAGCCGACAATGAGCAGTTCTTC. Its translation: CASSVQPRGAADNEQFF.